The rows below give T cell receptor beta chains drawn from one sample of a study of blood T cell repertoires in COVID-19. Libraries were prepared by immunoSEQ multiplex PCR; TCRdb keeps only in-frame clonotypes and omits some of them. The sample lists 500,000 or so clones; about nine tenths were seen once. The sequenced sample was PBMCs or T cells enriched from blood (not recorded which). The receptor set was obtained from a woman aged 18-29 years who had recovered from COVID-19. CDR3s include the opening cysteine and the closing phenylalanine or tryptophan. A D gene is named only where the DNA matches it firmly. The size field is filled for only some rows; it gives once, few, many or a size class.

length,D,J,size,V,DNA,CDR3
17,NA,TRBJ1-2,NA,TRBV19,TGTGCCAGTAGTCTGGCCGAGGTAGAGGTTTGGTCAAATGGCTACACCTTC,CASSLAEVEVWSNGYTF
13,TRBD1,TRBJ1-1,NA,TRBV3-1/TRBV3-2,TGTGCCAGCAGCTCCACAGGGGTCACTGAAGCTTTCTTT,CASSSTGVTEAFF
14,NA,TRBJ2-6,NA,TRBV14,TGTGCCAGCAGCCGGGAATCGGGGTCTCTTGTCCTGACTTTC,CASSRESGSLVLTF
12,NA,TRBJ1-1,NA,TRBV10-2,TGCGCCAGCAGTGTGAGGAACACTGAAGCTTTCTTT,CASSVRNTEAFF
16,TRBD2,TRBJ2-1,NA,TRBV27,TGTGCCAGCAGTACGGAGCGGGGGGGCCATGTGGATGAGCAGTTCTTC,CASSTERGGHVDEQFF
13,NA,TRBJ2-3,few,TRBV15,TGTGCCACCAGCAGACAGTTCACAGATACGCAGTATTTT,CATSRQFTDTQYF
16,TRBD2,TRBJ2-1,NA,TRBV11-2,TGTGCCAGCAGCTCCCGAGGGCGGGGGGCTTACAATGAGCAGTTCTTC,CASSSRGRGAYNEQFF
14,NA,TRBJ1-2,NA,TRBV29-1,TGCAGCGTCCCTTCGGGGATCAGGGGCTATGGCTACACCTTC,CSVPSGIRGYGYTF
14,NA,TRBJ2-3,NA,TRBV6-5,TGTGCCAGCAGTTCTCTGCAGGGATCCGATACGCAGTATTTT,CASSSLQGSDTQYF
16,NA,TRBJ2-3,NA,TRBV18,TGTGCCAGCTCACCAAGAGTCGGCGGGAGCACAGATACGCAGTATTTT,CASSPRVGGSTDTQYF
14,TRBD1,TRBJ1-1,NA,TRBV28,TGTGCCAGCAGAAGCTACGGACAGGGGGCGGACGCTTTCTTT,CASRSYGQGADAFF
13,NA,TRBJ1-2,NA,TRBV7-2,TGTGCCAGCAGCTTAGCCGACTCCTATGGCTACACCTTC,CASSLADSYGYTF